This is a list of T cell receptor beta chains from one sample in a study of blood T cell repertoires in COVID-19. Using immunoSEQ multiplex PCR, the repertoire was profiled, and TCRdb retains in-frame clones only, with some absent. The sample holds 290,000 or so clones; approximately 86% are singletons and the top ten take less than 3%. The sequenced sample consisted of PBMCs or T cells enriched from blood (not recorded which). These receptors all come from a woman under 30 who had recovered from COVID-19. Each CDR3 is given with its conserved first and last residue. The D gene is left open where the match is weak. The listing skips clone size in some rows; elsewhere it reads once, few, many or a size class.

>TRBJ2-3|16|TRBD2|TRBV11-3|.
TGTGCCAGCAGCTTAGGACTAGCGGGGGTCACAGATACGCAGTATTTT
CASSLGLAGVTDTQYF
>TRBJ2-7|15|.|TRBV11-2|once
TGTGCCAGCAGCTTAGATCTTGGAGACTCCTACGAGCAGTACTTC
CASSLDLGDSYEQYF
>TRBJ2-1|18|TRBD2|TRBV4-2|.
TGTGCCAGCAGCCAATTAGGACTAGCGGCTCGCTCCTACAATGAGCAGTTCTTC
CASSQLGLAARSYNEQFF
>TRBJ2-3|16|.|TRBV5-1|.
TGCGCCAGCAGGGACCGGACTCATGCTAGCACAGATACGCAGTATTTT
CASRDRTHASTDTQYF
>TRBJ2-7|14|.|TRBV11-3|once
TGTGCCAGCAGCTTTCTACAGGACTCCTACGAGCAGTACTTC
CASSFLQDSYEQYF
>TRBJ2-1|13|.|TRBV7-9|.
TGTGCCAGCAGCGTTGCTGTAACGGGTGAGCAGTTCTTC
CASSVAVTGEQFF
>TRBJ1-1|12|.|TRBV7-9|.
TGTGCCAGCAGCTTACAGAACACTGAAGCTTTCTTT
CASSLQNTEAFF
>TRBJ1-5|15|.|TRBV18|few
TGTGCCAGCTCACCAGACGGACATAGCAATCAGCCCCAGCATTTT
CASSPDGHSNQPQHF
>TRBJ1-5|16|.|TRBV28|few
TGTGCCAGCAGAAAAGGACAGAGGATGGACAATCAGCCCCAGCATTTT
CASRKGQRMDNQPQHF
>TRBJ2-7|11|.|TRBV29-1|once
TGCAGCGTGTTAACAGGACACGAGCAGTACTTC
CSVLTGHEQYF
>TRBJ2-7|14|.|TRBV2|.
TGTGCCATCCCTTTCGAAAGCGGTTTTAACGAGCAGTACTTC
CAIPFESGFNEQYF
>TRBJ1-3|11|.|TRBV7-9|.
TGTGCCAGCAGCTTCCTAGACACCATATATTTT
CASSFLDTIYF
>TRBJ2-1|15|TRBD1|TRBV11-3|once
TGTGCCAGCAGTTTCGGGACAGGGAGAATCACTGAGCAGTTCTTC
CASSFGTGRITEQFF
>TRBJ1-6|14|TRBD1|TRBV15|.
TGTGCCACCACGACAGGGGGTTATAATTCACCCCTCCACTTT
CATTTGGYNSPLHF
>TRBJ2-1|15|TRBD2|TRBV6-4|.
TGTGCCAGCAGTGGATCGGCTAGCGGGAGTAATGAGCAGTTCTTC
CASSGSASGSNEQFF
>TRBJ1-6|13|TRBD1|TRBV27|.
TGTGCCAGCAGTCGACAGGGGGCGCCACCCCTCCACTTT
CASSRQGAPPLHF
>TRBJ2-1|20|TRBD2|TRBV14|once
TGTGCCAGCAGCGTACCCGAAGTTTTTAGCGGGAGGCCACATTACAATGAGCAGTTCTTC
CASSVPEVFSGRPHYNEQFF
>TRBJ2-1|15|TRBD2|TRBV15|.
TGTGCCACCAAGAGGGCGGGGGAGGGCTCCAATGAGCAGTTCTTC
CATKRAGEGSNEQFF
>TRBJ2-3|14|TRBD1|TRBV7-8|.
TGTGCCAGCAGCTTACCCGGGACAGGAGATACGCAGTATTTT
CASSLPGTGDTQYF
>TRBJ2-1|18|TRBD2|TRBV28|many
TGTGCCAGCAGTGGCCTCGGGACTAGCGGGAGCTCCTACAATGAGCAGTTCTTC
CASSGLGTSGSSYNEQFF
>TRBJ1-1|14|.|TRBV9|.
TGTGCCAGCAGCGCGAATTACCGGGGCACTGAAGCTTTCTTT
CASSANYRGTEAFF
>TRBJ1-2|14|.|TRBV6-5|once
TGTGCCAGCAGTTACAACGAGGGTAACTATGGCTACACCTTC
CASSYNEGNYGYTF
>TRBJ1-2|22|.|TRBV6-2/TRBV6-3|.
TGTGCCAGCAGCCCTTCCTTAGTCCCGGGACATGGGGTCGGGTACCCTAACTATGGCTACACCTTC
CASSPSLVPGHGVGYPNYGYTF
>TRBJ2-1|15|.|TRBV12-5|once
TGTGCTAGTGGTTTGGGTGAAATAGACTCCAATGAGCAGTTCTTC
CASGLGEIDSNEQFF
>TRBJ1-1|14|TRBD1|TRBV6-5|.
TGTGCCAGCAGTTACGGGACAGGGAACCCTGAAGCTTTCTTT
CASSYGTGNPEAFF
>TRBJ2-7|15|TRBD1|TRBV5-6|.
TGTGCCAGCAGCTTCGGGGACAGCCGTTCCTACGAGCAGTACTTC
CASSFGDSRSYEQYF
>TRBJ1-2|16|.|TRBV3-1/TRBV3-2|.
TGTGCCAGCAGCCAAGACGTGAGCAGGGTCTTGCATGGCTACACCTTC
CASSQDVSRVLHGYTF
>TRBJ2-7|15|TRBD1|TRBV6-5|.
TGTGCCAGCAGTTACCGGCGGACAGGGGGCCACGAGCAGTACTTC
CASSYRRTGGHEQYF
>TRBJ1-1|14|TRBD1|TRBV6-2/TRBV6-3|.
TGTGCCAGCAGTTACTTGACAGGGTTAACTGAAGCTTTCTTT
CASSYLTGLTEAFF
>TRBJ1-1|16|TRBD1|TRBV18|.
TGTGCCAGCTCACGCCGGACAGGGGGTACGAACACTGAAGCTTTCTTT
CASSRRTGGTNTEAFF
>TRBJ2-1|17|.|TRBV5-8|once
TGTGCCAGCACCCTGGGCCTACGGGCGGGACCCTACAATGAGCAGTTCTTC
CASTLGLRAGPYNEQFF
>TRBJ1-4|15|TRBD1|TRBV11-2|.
TGTGCCAGCAGCCCGTACAGGGGAAACAGTGAAAAACTGTTTTTT
CASSPYRGNSEKLFF
>TRBJ1-6|15|.|TRBV3-1/TRBV3-2|.
TGTGCCAGCAGCCGGGGGGGTCCCTATAATTCACCCCTCCACTTT
CASSRGGPYNSPLHF
>TRBJ2-7|14|TRBD2|TRBV9|.
TGTGCCAGCAGCCCCGGGAGGCCTACCTACGAGCAGTACTTC
CASSPGRPTYEQYF
>TRBJ1-2|13|.|TRBV7-9|.
TGTGCCAGCAGCTTACAGGGTCCCTATGGCTACACCTTC
CASSLQGPYGYTF